This passage covers 27 T cell receptor beta chains from one sample sequenced in a study of graft-versus-host responses after intestinal transplantation. What these receptors recognize is not known. Here immunoSEQ multiplex PCR was the method, and the copy in TCRdb shows in-frame clones only, minus some. The data show around 120,000 clones, approximately 92% seen once. Sequenced here: unstimulated CD4+ T cells sorted from spleen or lymph node cells, sampled before intestinal transplant. The receptors originated from a human donor who received an intestinal transplant.

This chain joins TRBV7-9 and TRBJ1-4, with D possibly matching TRBD1 (5 bases). The CDR3 length is 15 residues. V lost 1 base to trimming and J lost 3 bases, with 9 bases between them. Per the germline V gene, CDR1 is SEHNR and CDR2 is FQNEAQ (reference sequence). As DNA, the CDR3 is TGTGCCAGCAGCTTAGGGCAGGGCTCTAATGAAAAACTGTTTTTT. Its translation is CASSLGQGSNEKLFF.

The chain recombines TRBV29-1 with TRBJ2-3; tentatively, D is TRBD2 (6 bases). Trimming left V 4 bases short and J 5 bases short, with 10 bases between. CDR1 SQVTM and CDR2 ANQGSEA come from the germline V gene. This CDR3 region has 12 residues. In DNA, the CDR3 is TGCAGCGTTGCGGGAGCGGGAGATACGCAGTATTTT. It codes for CSVAGAGDTQYF.

V and J are TRBV5-8 and TRBJ1-1; 7 bases line up with TRBD1. The CDR3 consists of 13 residues. Germline V gives CDR1 SGHTS, CDR2 YDEGEE. The junction had 4 bases not matched to a gene; V was cut back by 2 bases and J by 6 bases. CDR3: CASSFDRASEAFF. The CDR3 DNA is TGTGCCAGCAGCTTCGACAGGGCCTCTGAAGCTTTCTTT.

In nucleotides, the CDR3 is TGCAGCGTTGACCGCAGGGGGCGCGCGGTTCTGGCTGAAGCTTTCTTT. Translated, it gives CSVDRRGRAVLAEAFF. The chain couples TRBV29-1 to TRBJ1-1; 8 nucleotides align to TRBD1. With V trimmed by 3 bases and J by 6 bases, 15 bases remained unmatched. The CDR3 totals 16 residues. Germline CDR1 SQVTM, CDR2 ANQGSEA.

The chain uses TRBV11-2 and TRBJ1-1; D gene uncertain. Germline lookup yields CDR1 SGHAT and CDR2 FQNNGV. This CDR3 region has 15 residues. V was pared by 6 bases and J by 5 bases, with 19 bases between. The CDR3 loop reads CASRSFKQRTTEAFF. CDR3 bases: TGTGCCAGCAGATCATTCAAACAGAGGACGACTGAAGCTTTCTTT. Using reference TRBV11-2 and TRBJ1-1 for the parts outside the CDR3, the full variable domain is EAGVAQSPRYKIIEKRQSVAFWCNPISGHATLYWYQQILGQGPKLLIQFQNNGVVDDSQLPKDRFSAERLKGVDSTLKIQPAKLEDSAVYLCASRSFKQRTTEAFFGQGTRLTVV.

CDR3 sequence (DNA): TGTGCCAGCTCACCGTTATCCGGGACGGGCTCTGGAAACACCATATATTTT. Protein sequence: CASSPLSGTGSGNTIYF. V gene TRBV18 combines with J gene TRBJ1-3; a possible D gene is TRBD1 (5 bases). CDR1 is KGHSH, CDR2 LQKENI, per germline. This CDR3 spans 17 amino acids. The V end lost 3 bases, the J end lost 0 bases, and 15 bases lay between the germline ends.

The CDR3 coding sequence is TGTGCCAGTAGTATCAAAGCGGGCACCTACAATGAGCAGTTCTTC. This sequence encodes CASSIKAGTYNEQFF. The V gene is TRBV19, the J gene TRBJ2-1, with a tentative D call TRBD2 (6 bases). Germline values: CDR1 LNHDA, CDR2 SQIVND (reference sequence). The germline V and J ends were trimmed by 3 bases and 2 bases, with 11 bases remaining between them. This CDR3 is 15 amino acids long.

This chain links TRBV6-1 with TRBJ1-3, with D uncertain. V was pared by 0 bases and J by 0 bases, with 6 bases between. Germline V lookup: CDR1 MNHNS, CDR2 SASEGT. The CDR3 has 15 residues. Here the CDR3 DNA reads TGTGCCAGCAGTGAAGCCCCTCCCTCTGGAAACACCATATATTTT. Its protein is CASSEAPPSGNTIYF.

The CDR3 sequence: CASGTSGSYIQYF. CDR3 coding DNA: TGTGCCAGCGGGACTAGCGGGAGCTACATTCAGTACTTC. This chain links TRBV2 with TRBJ2-4; 14 bases line up with TRBD2. CDR1 and CDR2 from the germline V gene are SNHLY and FYNNEI. The junction had 2 bases not matched to a gene; V was cut back by 8 bases and J by 8 bases. This CDR3 region has 13 residues.

The chain is built from TRBV28 and TRBJ2-7; a weak D match, TRBD2 (7 bases). CDR1 and CDR2 from the germline V gene are MDHEN and SYDVKM. Trimming cost V 10 bases and J 3 bases, with 16 bases left between them. CDR3 length: 13 amino acids. The CDR3 DNA is TGTGCCACCGCCTGGGAGGGGGACTACGAGCAGTACTTC. This codes for CATAWEGDYEQYF. The full variable domain, completed using reference TRBV28 and TRBJ2-7, is DVKVTQSSRYLVKRTGEKVFLECVQDMDHENMFWYRQDPGLGLRLIYFSYDVKMKEKGDIPEGYSVSREKKERFSLILESASTNQTSMYLCATAWEGDYEQYFGPGTRLTVT.

This chain joins TRBV4-1 and TRBJ2-7, with a possible D match to TRBD1 (7 bases). V dropped 4 bases and J dropped 0 bases, with 16 bases sitting between them. The length of the CDR3 is 16 residues. Per germline, CDR1 MGHRA and CDR2 YSYEKL. The DNA for the CDR3 is TGCGCCAGCAGCCGAGAAGCAGGGGGGAGCTCCTACGAGCAGTACTTC. Residues: CASSREAGGSSYEQYF.

The J gene is TRBJ2-3, the V gene TRBV19; TRBD2 matches at 11 bases. The V gene end was trimmed by 5 bases and the J gene end by 4 bases; junction bases not matched to a gene: 11. CDR1 LNHDA and CDR2 SQIVND come from the germline V gene (reference sequence). This CDR3 comprises 17 residues. The CDR3 region is CASSSRYSGRAADTQYF. The CDR3 coding sequence is TGTGCCAGTAGTTCGCGGTATAGCGGGAGGGCCGCAGATACGCAGTATTTT. Full variable domain (remainder filled in from reference TRBV19 and TRBJ2-3): DGGITQSPKYLFRKEGQNVTLSCEQNLNHDAMYWYRQDPGQGLRLIYYSQIVNDFQKGDIAEGYSVSREKKESFPLTVTSAQKNPTAFYLCASSSRYSGRAADTQYFGPGTRLTVL.

This clone showed up just once. The rearrangement links TRBV27 to TRBJ1-3, with D perhaps TRBD1 (5 bases). V was shortened by 4 bases and J by 4 bases, with 14 bases between the two germline ends. Germline V CDR1 and CDR2: MNHEY, SMNVEV (reference sequence). The CDR3 contains 15 residues. The CDR3 spells CASSYSRRAGNTIYF. In DNA form, the CDR3 reads TGTGCCAGCAGTTACTCCCGCAGGGCCGGAAACACCATATATTTT.

This clone was found once. The V call is TRBV5-1, the J call TRBJ1-4; D ambiguous. Trimming removed 4 bases from V and 7 bases from J, with 11 bases in between. Germline V gives CDR1 SGHRS, CDR2 YFSETQ. The CDR3 length is 13 residues. The DNA of the CDR3 is TGCGCCAGCAGCGCGGGAGGACTTGAAAAACTGTTTTTT. Translation: CASSAGGLEKLFF.

The V call is TRBV9, the J call TRBJ1-5, with D possibly TRBD1 on 5 matching bases. Trimming left V 4 bases short and J 5 bases short, with 10 bases between. This CDR3 spans 13 amino acids. The germline CDR1 and CDR2 sequences are SGDLS and YYNGEE. The CDR3 region is CASSSGTDQPQHF. The DNA for the CDR3 is TGTGCCAGCAGCTCCGGGACGGATCAGCCCCAGCATTTT.

On this clone itself: Sequence at one end of the junction differs from germline and may be a read error. The DNA for the CDR3 is TGCGCCAGCAGCCAGTTGGTCTGGCGGGAGGGTGAAGCCGGGGAGCTGCTTTTT. Translation: CASSQLVWREGEAGELLF. V gene TRBV4-1 combines with J gene TRBJ2-2; 9 bases map to TRBD2. Germline CDR1 and CDR2: MGHRA and YSYEKL. CDR3 size: 18 residues.

The chain combines TRBV9 with TRBJ2-7, with a weak D call TRBD2 (6 bases). CDR3 length: 14 residues. Deletions cut 5 bases from V and 3 bases from J, with 15 bases between. CDR1 and CDR2 (germline): SGDLS, YYNGEE. The CDR3 bases are TGTGCCAGCAGTATCGGAGGGCCGGGCTACGAGCAGTACTTC. Its protein product is CASSIGGPGYEQYF.

The V and J genes are TRBV14 and TRBJ2-2; 8 bases are shared with TRBD1. This CDR3 spans 16 amino acids. Per the germline V gene, CDR1 is SGHDN and CDR2 is FVKESK. The V segment lost 2 bases and the J segment 5 bases; nucleotides outside the gene matches: 7. The CDR3 here is CASSQFNRGNTGELFF. The CDR3, as DNA: TGTGCCAGCAGCCAATTCAACAGGGGGAATACCGGGGAGCTGTTTTTT.

This chain connects TRBV10-3 to TRBJ2-7; TRBD2 aligns across 10 bases. The CDR3 loop spans 15 amino acids. In germline, CDR1 is ENHRY, CDR2 SYGVKD. Trimming took 3 bases from V and 4 from J; bases not matched to a gene: 6. The CDR3 sequence: CAISDKSGREYEQYF. The CDR3 DNA reads as TGTGCCATCAGTGATAAAAGCGGGAGGGAGTACGAGCAGTACTTC.

The chain joins TRBV29-1 to TRBJ2-3; D remains ambiguous. Germline V lookup: CDR1 SQVTM, CDR2 ANQGSEA. V dropped 3 bases and J dropped 0 bases, with 7 bases sitting between them. This CDR3 region has 13 residues. CDR3 bases: TGCAGCGTTGACGGATCGAGCACAGATACGCAGTATTTT. It yields the protein CSVDGSSTDTQYF.

The chain uses TRBV19 and TRBJ2-7, with 7 bases identical to TRBD1. This CDR3 comprises 15 residues. V gave up 7 bases and J gave up 0 bases; unmatched junction bases: 9. Germline V lookup: CDR1 LNHDA, CDR2 SQIVND (reference sequence). CDR3 sequence: CASTPSGTASYEQYF. CDR3 coding DNA: TGTGCCAGTACCCCATCCGGGACAGCCTCCTACGAGCAGTACTTC.

The chain uses TRBV7-9 and TRBJ1-1; possibly TRBD1 for D (5 bases). Deletions cut 3 bases from V and 3 bases from J, with 11 bases between. CDR3 length: 14 residues. Germline CDR1 SEHNR, CDR2 FQNEAQ (reference sequence). CDR3 in DNA: TGTGCCAGCAGCTTGCAGGGTCGGGACACTGAAGCTTTCTTT. Its translation is CASSLQGRDTEAFF.

The chain employs TRBV15 and TRBJ2-5; D unclear. V lost 8 bases, J lost 5 bases, and 18 bases lay in between. The CDR3 is 14 amino acids. The germline V gene encodes CDR1 LNHNV and CDR2 YYDKDF (reference sequence). The CDR3 DNA reads as TGTGCCACCGGCCGGGCACGACTTTTGGAGACCCAGTACTTC. Protein product: CATGRARLLETQYF.

V gene TRBV6-1 combines with J gene TRBJ1-2; 7 nucleotides match TRBD1. The germline CDR1 and CDR2 sequences are MNHNS and SASEGT. The CDR3 covers 13 residues. Trimming took 6 bases from V and 0 from J; bases not matched to a gene: 1. The CDR3 loop is CASSDRANYGYTF. The CDR3 DNA reads as TGTGCCAGCAGCGACAGGGCTAACTATGGCTACACCTTC.

The chain carries TRBV23-1 and TRBJ1-5; D not certain. TRBV23-1 is placed among ORFs of uncertain function. The CDR3 has 15 residues. V gave up 0 bases and J gave up 5 bases, with 11 bases separating them. The CDR3 is CASSQSVGSHQPQHF. The CDR3 bases are TGCGCCAGCAGTCAATCGGTGGGAAGTCATCAGCCCCAGCATTTT.

The chain carries TRBV7-2 and TRBJ2-2; no firm D call. The CDR3 runs 13 residues. V gave up 3 bases and J gave up 6 bases, with 8 bases separating them. Germline values: CDR1 SGHTA, CDR2 FQGNSA. For the CDR3, the DNA is TGTGCCAGCAGCTTGAACATGGCCGGGGAGCTGTTTTTT. This gives the protein CASSLNMAGELFF.

The J gene is TRBJ2-3, the V gene TRBV7-9; the D gene is possibly TRBD2 (5 bases). This CDR3 has 13 residues. From germline, CDR1 is SEHNR and CDR2 FQNEAQ (reference sequence). V lost 3 bases and J 8 bases, leaving 12 bases between the germline ends. This chain's CDR3 is CASSLEEFTTQYF. The CDR3 nucleotides read TGTGCCAGCAGCTTGGAGGAATTTACTACGCAGTATTTT.